A few counts support the clone carrying this T cell receptor beta chain. This entry belongs to a study of blood T cells in healthy people across ages. The second PCR ran roughly 7 to 12 cycles with a sample-barcoded 5' primer and J-beta primers. TCRdb called the 5' RACE reads again in MiXCR, with one record for every CDR3 protein. The table shows around 990,000 distinct CDR3 sequences, with 25% occurring only once. The germline V gene encodes CDR1 MNHEY and CDR2 SVGEGT. The length of the CDR3 is 13 residues. Trimming shortened V by 3 bases and J by 14 bases, and 19 bases separated the two germline ends. These data were also reused for a study on T cells of mothers and their children. From that study: During the second PCR, the M1S primer introduced sample barcodes along with 2-4 random nucleotides. Clones that were microchimeric and persistent were not detected among T cells.

The source of this sequence is a girl aged 2 to 9 in good health. The genes are TRBV6-2 or TRBV6-3 and TRBJ1-2, with D unclear. The material sequenced was blood. CDR3 DNA: TGTGCCAGCAGTTATAACCCGAGGACCGCGCAAACCTTC. Translating it yields CASSYNPRTAQTF.